These 10 T cell receptor beta chains were all obtained from the same sample, sequenced in a study of OX40 agonist ivuxolimab in advanced cancers. Library method: the immunoSEQ multiplex PCR assay. Held by TCRdb, this immuneACCESS table contains in-frame sequences only and omits some clones. Under half of the omission traces to an unresolved V gene where checked; the cause of the rest is unknown. The sample contains tens of thousands of clones, roughly 82% of them found a single time. The ten largest make up less than 3% of the sample. The input for sequencing was CD4+ or CD8+ T cells sorted from blood, taken in a trial of the OX40 agonist ivuxolimab. The receptors derive from an adult with an advanced solid tumor such as melanoma, head and neck, liver or kidney cancer.

CDR3 sequence: CAGQLWGQGYADTQYF. The CDR3 DNA reads as TGTGCCGGCCAATTATGGGGACAGGGTTATGCAGATACGCAGTATTTT. V and J are TRBV5-6 and TRBJ2-3, with 9 positions matching TRBD1. V shed 10 bases and J 4 bases; nucleotides not matched to a gene: 16. The CDR3 runs 16 residues. Germline V gene sequence: CDR1 SGHDT, CDR2 YYEEEE.

V is TRBV30 and J is TRBJ1-4, with 11 nucleotides matching TRBD1. J gave up 8 bases and V 5 bases, and 16 bases lay outside the gene matches. The length of the CDR3 is 17 residues. The V gene's germline CDR1 is GTSNPN and CDR2 SVGIG (reference sequence). CDR3 DNA sequence: TGTGCCTGGGGTGCGTCGGGACAGGGGGACTTAGGAGAAAAACTGTTTTTT. Encoded protein: CAWGASGQGDLGEKLFF.

The genes are TRBV10-1 and TRBJ2-1; the match to TRBD1 covers 7 bases. The V gene's germline CDR1 is WNHNN and CDR2 SYGVQD (reference sequence). The CDR3 consists of 16 residues. The V and J ends lost 2 bases and 1 base, in that order; junction bases with no gene match: 5. CDR3 nucleotides: TGCGCCAGCAGTGAGAAACAGGGGTCTTCCTACAATGAGCAGTTCTTC. Its translation is CASSEKQGSSYNEQFF.

J is TRBJ2-5 and V is TRBV4-1; tentatively, D is TRBD1 (5 bases). Germline values: CDR1 MGHRA, CDR2 YSYEKL. The CDR3 loop spans 15 amino acids. The V end was cut by 0 bases, the J end by 7 bases, with 15 bases between. The CDR3 bases are TGCGCCAGCAGCCAAGAAGGGGCAGGGTCGGGGACCCAGTACTTC. It translates to CASSQEGAGSGTQYF.

The chain has TRBV10-2 and TRBJ2-5; D possibly corresponds to TRBD2 (7 bases). Trimming pared 2 bases from V and 4 bases from J, leaving 11 bases between. The V gene's germline CDR1 is WSHSY and CDR2 SAAADI. CDR3 length equals 14 residues. CDR3: CASSEGGGRETQYF. In nucleotides, the CDR3 is TGCGCCAGCAGTGAGGGGGGGGGCCGAGAGACCCAGTACTTC.

This chain connects TRBV5-6 to TRBJ2-5; D may be TRBD1 (6 bases). Germline CDR1 and CDR2: SGHDT and YYEEEE. CDR3 length: 13 amino acids. V lost 6 bases and J lost 4, with 13 bases in between. Here the CDR3 DNA reads TGTGCCAGCACTTTGGGGGCAGGAGAGACCCAGTACTTC. It is translated as CASTLGAGETQYF.

This chain joins TRBV19 and TRBJ2-4; the D call may be TRBD1 or TRBD2 (5 bases each). The CDR3 length is 21 residues. V was clipped by 0 bases and J by 0 bases, with 24 bases between them. Germline loops: CDR1 LNHDA, CDR2 SQIVND (reference sequence). Written as DNA, the CDR3 is TGTGCCAGTAGTATAGATAGGCCCGGGACCCTTAGGCGAATAGCCAAAAACATTCAGTACTTC. Its translation: CASSIDRPGTLRRIAKNIQYF. Looking up the rest from reference TRBV19 and TRBJ2-4 gives the full variable domain: DGGITQSPKYLFRKEGQNVTLSCEQNLNHDAMYWYRQDPGQGLRLIYYSQIVNDFQKGDIAEGYSVSREKKESFPLTVTSAQKNPTAFYLCASSIDRPGTLRRIAKNIQYFGAGTRLSVL.

The chain employs TRBV9 and TRBJ2-3; the D gene is possibly TRBD1 (6 bases). CDR3 size: 15 residues. CDR1 and CDR2 (germline): SGDLS, YYNGEE. V lost 4 bases to trimming and J lost 3 bases, with 15 bases between them. CDR3 residues: CASSSQGRVTDTQYF. The CDR3 coding sequence is TGTGCCAGCAGCTCACAGGGAAGGGTTACAGATACGCAGTATTTT.

The rearrangement links TRBV28 to TRBJ2-7; D gene unclear. The CDR3 spans 12 residues. Germline CDR1 MDHEN, CDR2 SYDVKM. V lost 2 bases and J lost 6, with 8 bases in between. The CDR3 protein is CASSLKGREQYV. The CDR3 DNA sequence: TGTGCCAGCAGTTTAAAAGGGCGCGAGCAGTACGTC.

The chain couples TRBV4-1 to TRBJ1-4, with D perhaps TRBD1 (5 bases). Germline CDR1 reads MGHRA; CDR2 reads YSYEKL. With 0 bases removed from V and 7 bases from J, the gap between germline ends came to 15 bases. This CDR3 is built from 16 residues. CDR3 region: CASSQEGAGLGEKLFF. In DNA, the CDR3 is TGCGCCAGCAGCCAAGAAGGGGCAGGGTTAGGTGAAAAACTGTTTTTT.